This T cell receptor (beta chain) is drawn from a study of blood T cell repertoires in COVID-19 (dated by TCRdb to 2020 to 2021). Context from the whole study: Collaborator samples came from the United States, Italy and Spain and covered acute and convalescent phases of COVID-19. The material from the prospective study consisted of cDNA or gDNA derived from T cells, B-cell-depleted T cells, or PBMCs. The samples were drawn from the first 160 participants of the ongoing ImmuneRACE study and from about 1,200 subjects provided by 6 global collaborators. Deeply sampled blood TCRbeta repertoires from subjects exposed to, actively infected with, or recovered from COVID-19 were included in the dataset. Where available, HLA class I and class II types were obtained from metadata supplied by the sample provider rather than from assay-based typing. The repertoires were released in a freely available public database intended as a resource for research on the immune response to SARS-CoV-2. Nearly every sample came with metadata listing a de-identified subject ID, COVID-19 status, age in years and sex.

Collaborating institutions collected whole blood in K2EDTA tubes following their own protocols. For TCRbeta analysis, collaborator samples were shipped as frozen whole blood, as isolated PBMCs, or as DNA extracted from either sample type. What the work shows at the level of the full study, not this receptor alone: How much clinical and demographic metadata was included differed by source and by participant, and the metadata was provided uncurated.

With regard to this clone: The antigen this receptor binds is unknown. No quality values exist for individual bases; no much larger clone is one base distant.

The CDR3 has 15 amino acids, counting the end cysteine and phenylalanine. This entry keeps only the CDR3 DNA: 45 bases, framed from base 1. Compared with germline, V lacks 0 bases and J lacks 4 bases; bases without a gene match: 4. The germline V gene gives CDR1 as SGHRS and CDR2 as YFSETQ. The immunoSEQ Assay, a bias-controlled multiplex PCR, was used to amplify TCRbeta CDR3 regions from genomic DNA. The paper's processing steps were these. Nucleated cell counts per sample were estimated from amplification of reference gene primers within the assay. To quantify the absolute abundance of each unique TCRbeta CDR3 rearrangement, sequence reads were collapsed and filtered. For each sample, productive Simpson clonality was calculated as the square root of Simpson's diversity index over productive rearrangements. TCRdb took over this immuneACCESS table, retaining in-frame rearrangements with V and J assigned. Such tables are incomplete; in checked studies, under half of the missing clones stem from an unresolved V gene, and the remainder is unexplained. V and J calls plus clone size are reproduced from that table; the DNA served to infer D and trimming. In this sample the table shows a few hundred thousand clones, 84% of which occur a single time. The ten largest clones represent 4.2% of the sample.

Sequencing was performed on peripheral blood. The sequence came from a man in his sixties with acute or convalescent COVID-19. The chain employs TRBV5-1 and TRBJ1-3; 7 central nucleotides agree with TRBD1. The CDR3 protein is CASSLGKTGGNTIYF. The nucleotide sequence reads as follows: TGCGCCAGCAGCTTGGGGAAGACAGGGGGAAACACCATATATTTT.